This T cell receptor beta chain stems from a study of shared clonotypes between healthy human individuals. Method: immunoSEQ multiplex PCR; TCRdb's copy keeps in-frame clones and lacks some. The repertoire has about 1.1 million clones, roughly 74% of them found once; the top ten carry more than 0.55%. Germline V gene sequence: CDR1 LNHNV, CDR2 YYDKDF (reference sequence). V shed 6 bases, J shed 0 bases, and the junction held 7 bases outside the gene matches. This CDR3 has 16 residues. The TCR was taken from a man aged 18 to 30 in good health. Some clones in this sample may be carry-over from other donors' samples. V is TRBV15 and J is TRBJ2-3, with 9 bases that match TRBD2. The specimen was memory CD4+ T cells from PBMCs. The subset here: CD45RA-negative fraction. Here the CDR3 reads CATRSLAGASTDTQYF. CDR3 nucleotides: TGTGCCACCAGGTCGTTAGCGGGAGCTAGCACAGATACGCAGTATTTT.